This entry lists 19 T cell receptor beta chains sequenced from one sample in a study of blood T cell repertoires in COVID-19. Clones were read by immunoSEQ multiplex PCR, and TCRdb kept only the in-frame ones, dropping some. The sample lists some 260,000 clones, roughly four fifths occurring once. What was sequenced was PBMCs or T cells enriched from blood (not recorded which). The receptors were sampled from a man younger than 40 with acute COVID-19.

As to this clone: An end of the junction differs from the germline gene, which may be a read error. This chain joins TRBV5-1 and TRBJ1-2, with TRBD1 matching over 11 bases. The CDR3 runs to 14 residues. CDR1 and CDR2 from the germline V gene are SGHRS and YFSETQ. CDR3 sequence (DNA): TGTGCCAGCAGCCCGGGACAGGGGGACTATGGCTACACCTTC. It specifies CASSPGQGDYGYTF.

This chain links TRBV5-1 with TRBJ1-4, with no clear D. Germline V gene sequence: CDR1 SGHRS, CDR2 YFSETQ. V lost 0 bases and J lost 7, with 10 bases in between. The CDR3 spans 14 residues. DNA of the CDR3: TGCGCCAGCAGCTTGGGACCCAGAGGTGAAAAACTGTTTTTT. It codes for CASSLGPRGEKLFF.

The genes are TRBV30 and TRBJ1-2, with D possibly being TRBD1 (6 bases). This CDR3 is built from 13 residues. CDR1 GTSNPN and CDR2 SVGIG come from the germline V gene (reference sequence). Trimming removed 1 base at V and 7 bases at J, with 13 bases between. The CDR3 bases are TGTGCCTGGAGTGACCAGGGGTTAGGTGGCTACACCTTC. Residues: CAWSDQGLGGYTF.

The chain has TRBV27 and TRBJ2-1; 7 bases agree with TRBD1. V was clipped by 5 bases and J by 4 bases; unmatched bases: 2. The germline V gene encodes CDR1 MNHEY and CDR2 SMNVEV (reference sequence). The CDR3 is 13 residues long. CDR3 bases: TGTGCCAGCAGTATACAGGGGTACAATGAGCAGTTCTTC. Translation gives CASSIQGYNEQFF.

This clone has more than one count but fewer than ten. This sequence joins TRBV21-1 and TRBJ2-7; the table calls TRBD2, which could not be checked here. TRBV21-1 is reported as a pseudogene. CDR3 length: 15 residues. CDR3 protein: CASIYWDLPTYEQYV. CDR3 nucleotide sequence: TGTGCCAGCATCTACTGGGACTTACCTACCTACGAGCAGTACGTC.

This clone was recorded a few times. V gene TRBV24-1 combines with J gene TRBJ2-5; TRBD1 might be the D (5 bases). The CDR3 contains 15 residues. Germline V gene data show CDR1 as KGHDR and CDR2 as SFDVKD. Trimming took off 9 bases at V and 2 bases at J, with 18 bases between the two ends. CDR3 sequence (DNA): TGTGCCACCTCAAAAGGGGCAGCTGTACAAGAGACCCAGTACTTC. This gives the protein CATSKGAAVQETQYF.

The chain uses TRBV11-2 and TRBJ1-2, with D perhaps TRBD1 (5 bases). The CDR3 sequence is 14 residues long. Trimming removed 5 bases from V and 4 bases from J, with 14 bases in between. The germline gives CDR1 SGHAT, CDR2 FQNNGV. The CDR3 coding sequence is TGTGCCAGCAGCGAAGACAGAAACCTCTATGGCTACACCTTC. Its translation is CASSEDRNLYGYTF.

This clone was seen once. V usage is TRBV7-9 and J usage is TRBJ1-2; D possibly corresponds to TRBD1 (6 bases). This CDR3 comprises 14 residues. Germline lookup yields CDR1 SEHNR and CDR2 FQNEAQ (reference sequence). V shed 5 bases and J shed 2 bases, with 12 bases lying between them. CDR3 sequence (DNA): TGTGCCAGCAGCATCCGGGACACCAACTATGGCTACACCTTC. As protein: CASSIRDTNYGYTF.

J is TRBJ2-1 and V is TRBV19; the D gene is possibly TRBD1 (6 bases). The CDR3 extends over 14 amino acids. The ends were cut back, 3 bases at V and 9 bases at J, with 15 bases in the middle. CDR1 is LNHDA, CDR2 SQIVND, per germline (reference sequence). This chain's CDR3 is CASSISMRGSEQFF. The CDR3 nucleotides read TGTGCCAGTAGTATCTCTATGAGGGGGAGTGAGCAGTTCTTC.

V usage is TRBV10-1 and J usage is TRBJ2-3; D unresolved. Trimming removed 0 bases at V and 0 bases at J, with 4 bases between. This CDR3 contains 14 residues. In germline, CDR1 is WNHNN, CDR2 SYGVQD (reference sequence). For the CDR3, the DNA is TGCGCCAGCAGTGAGTCAACTAGCACAGATACGCAGTATTTT. This codes for CASSESTSTDTQYF.

The rearrangement links TRBV19 to TRBJ1-3; possibly TRBD1 for D (6 bases). With 5 bases removed from V and 7 bases from J, the gap between germline ends came to 15 bases. Germline V gene data show CDR1 as LNHDA and CDR2 as SQIVND (reference sequence). The CDR3 runs to 14 residues. CDR3 protein: CASSLRGRGNTIYF. CDR3 bases: TGTGCCAGTAGTCTCAGGGGCCGGGGCAACACCATATATTTT.

The chain combines TRBV7-2 with TRBJ2-3, with TRBD2 identical over 10 bases. This CDR3 is 18 amino acids long. Germline V gene sequence: CDR1 SGHTA, CDR2 FQGNSA. Trimming at V came to 1 base and at J to 2 bases, leaving 9 bases not matched to a gene. The CDR3 spells CASSLGPSGGGVTDTQYF. As DNA, the CDR3 is TGTGCCAGCAGCTTAGGTCCTAGCGGGGGAGGGGTCACAGATACGCAGTATTTT. Looking up the rest from reference TRBV7-2 and TRBJ2-3 gives the full variable domain: GAGVSQSPSNKVTEKGKDVELRCDPISGHTALYWYRQSLGQGLEFLIYFQGNSAPDKSGLPSDRFSAERTGGSVSTLTIQRTQQEDSAVYLCASSLGPSGGGVTDTQYFGPGTRLTVL.

The gene calls are TRBV10-2 and TRBJ1-1, with D perhaps matching TRBD1 (6 bases). Trimming removed 5 bases from V and 0 bases from J, with 16 bases in between. CDR1 WSHSY and CDR2 SAAADI come from the germline V gene. The CDR3 is made up of 16 amino acids. The CDR3 nucleotides read TGCGCCAGCAGTCGCAGGGGTCGCGAGGTGAACACTGAAGCTTTCTTT. It yields the protein CASSRRGREVNTEAFF.

This sequence joins TRBV14 and TRBJ1-5; TRBD1 might be the D (6 bases). The CDR3 runs 15 residues. From germline, CDR1 is SGHDN and CDR2 FVKESK. Between the trimmed V and J ends, which lost 4 bases and 2 bases, there was a span of 12 bases. CDR3 residues: CASSRGGAGNQPQHF. The CDR3 nucleotides are TGTGCCAGCAGCCGCGGGGGGGCCGGCAATCAGCCCCAGCATTTT.

The V and J genes are TRBV28 and TRBJ2-2, with a possible D match to TRBD1 (5 bases). The CDR3 spans 14 residues. CDR1 MDHEN and CDR2 SYDVKM come from the germline V gene. Trimming shortened V by 3 bases and J by 5 bases, and 10 bases separated the two germline ends. The CDR3 bases are TGTGCCAGCAGTTTCACGACAGTTACCGGGGAGCTGTTTTTT. Its protein is CASSFTTVTGELFF.

The V call is TRBV27, the J call TRBJ1-1, with D perhaps TRBD1 (6 bases). CDR3 length: 15 residues. Trimming stripped 3 bases from V and 0 bases from J, with 11 bases between. Per the germline V gene, CDR1 is MNHEY and CDR2 is SMNVEV (reference sequence). CDR3 sequence (DNA): TGTGCCAGCAGTTTGGTGAGGACAGTGAACACTGAAGCTTTCTTT. Its translation: CASSLVRTVNTEAFF.

The gene calls are TRBV7-9 and TRBJ1-3, with D perhaps TRBD1 (5 bases). This CDR3 has 14 residues. From germline, CDR1 is SEHNR and CDR2 FQNEAQ (reference sequence). The ends were cut back, 5 bases at V and 1 base at J, with 9 bases in the middle. The CDR3 here is CASSLAGSGNTIYF. The CDR3, as DNA: TGTGCCAGCAGCCTTGCAGGGTCTGGAAACACCATATATTTT.

This clone was counted once. This chain links TRBV11-2 with TRBJ1-6; the match to TRBD1 covers 7 bases. With V trimmed by 5 bases and J by 8 bases, 6 bases remained unmatched. The CDR3 runs to 14 residues. Germline CDR1 reads SGHAT; CDR2 reads FQNNGV. CDR3 coding DNA: TGTGCCAGCAGCCCGGGACAGTGGGATTCACCCCTCCACTTT. It encodes CASSPGQWDSPLHF.

The chain recombines TRBV2 with TRBJ1-1; D perhaps matches TRBD1 (6 bases). The CDR3 extends over 16 amino acids. CDR1 and CDR2 (germline): SNHLY, FYNNEI. The V end was cut by 8 bases, the J end by 1 base, with 20 bases between. CDR3 coding DNA: TGTGCCAGCGGCTCACAGGGTCAAGGTGCGAACACTGAAGCTTTCTTT. Its translation: CASGSQGQGANTEAFF.